This is a list of T cell receptor beta chains from one sample in a study of T cells expressing NK-cell markers. TCRdb re-analyzed the 5' RACE reads; it lists each CDR3 protein once, without DNA. The sample totals roughly 150,000 distinct CDR3 sequences. The sequencing input was blood T cells: a sorted CD56 or NKG2C T cell subset, CD4+ or CD8+ T cells, or bulk PBMC T cells (not recorded which). Every receptor here comes from a woman between 18 and 69 years old in good health. Both conserved end residues are part of each CDR3. The order of the fields is J gene, V gene, CDR3 protein.

J gene: TRBJ2-3
V gene: TRBV7-8
CDR3 protein: CASTPGQGTDTQYF

J gene: TRBJ2-3
V gene: TRBV30
CDR3 protein: CAWSGGRDTQYF

J gene: TRBJ2-5
V gene: TRBV7-9
CDR3 protein: CASSPRGLAGETQYF

J gene: TRBJ2-3
V gene: TRBV7-3
CDR3 protein: CASSPEVGTQYF

J gene: TRBJ2-7
V gene: TRBV14
CDR3 protein: CASSQPRGGRTYEQYF

J gene: TRBJ2-5
V gene: TRBV5-1
CDR3 protein: CASSAGGAGETQYF

J gene: TRBJ2-5
V gene: TRBV5-1
CDR3 protein: CASSLQSSETQYF

J gene: TRBJ2-2
V gene: TRBV27
CDR3 protein: CASSLYYKGGPNTGELFF

J gene: TRBJ1-1
V gene: TRBV12-3/TRBV12-4
CDR3 protein: CASSFRLANTEAFF

J gene: TRBJ2-7
V gene: TRBV6-5
CDR3 protein: CASSYSYPGQGTYEQYF

J gene: TRBJ2-1
V gene: TRBV6-2/TRBV6-3
CDR3 protein: CASSSSFPSYNEQFF

J gene: TRBJ1-2
V gene: TRBV6-1
CDR3 protein: CASSEAPGVSRGYTF

J gene: TRBJ2-1
V gene: TRBV24-1
CDR3 protein: CATSDRGLSILDEQFF

J gene: TRBJ2-7
V gene: TRBV14
CDR3 protein: CASSQPQRASYEQYF

J gene: TRBJ2-3
V gene: TRBV29-1
CDR3 protein: CSVLAGAIDTQYF

J gene: TRBJ2-2
V gene: TRBV5-1
CDR3 protein: CASSFTGVGTGELFF

J gene: TRBJ2-2
V gene: TRBV20-1
CDR3 protein: CSARPSNTGELFF

J gene: TRBJ2-1
V gene: TRBV11-2
CDR3 protein: CASSTGLAGGEEQFF

J gene: TRBJ2-1
V gene: TRBV29-1
CDR3 protein: CSAKRGTDYNEQFF

J gene: TRBJ1-2
V gene: TRBV12-3/TRBV12-4
CDR3 protein: CASSLLGSSGGYTF

J gene: TRBJ2-2
V gene: TRBV7-9
CDR3 protein: CASSLQITGELFF

J gene: TRBJ2-1
V gene: TRBV7-9
CDR3 protein: CASSNQRGGSGNEQFF

J gene: TRBJ2-2
V gene: TRBV12-3/TRBV12-4
CDR3 protein: CASSNTGELFF

J gene: TRBJ1-2
V gene: TRBV12-3/TRBV12-4
CDR3 protein: CASSLKQVGGYTF

J gene: TRBJ2-2
V gene: TRBV27
CDR3 protein: CASRLAPGELFF

J gene: TRBJ2-2
V gene: TRBV5-6
CDR3 protein: CASSLGLARGELFF

J gene: TRBJ2-7
V gene: TRBV7-2
CDR3 protein: CASRGGLAGFYEQYF

J gene: TRBJ1-2
V gene: TRBV6-1
CDR3 protein: CASTNGQDHGYTF

J gene: TRBJ2-4
V gene: TRBV29-1
CDR3 protein: CSVQTSVKNIQYF

J gene: TRBJ2-5
V gene: TRBV7-3
CDR3 protein: CASSFIARETQYF

J gene: TRBJ1-2
V gene: TRBV15
CDR3 protein: CATSRDFLGTYGYTF

J gene: TRBJ2-1
V gene: TRBV5-6
CDR3 protein: CASSFVQTRSYNEQFF

J gene: TRBJ2-1
V gene: TRBV7-9
CDR3 protein: CASSVHGGSYNEQFF

J gene: TRBJ1-4
V gene: TRBV20-1
CDR3 protein: CSARARTGVYEKLFF

J gene: TRBJ2-5
V gene: TRBV5-1
CDR3 protein: CASSSGGSGHQETQYF

J gene: TRBJ2-6
V gene: TRBV3-1
CDR3 protein: CASSHRQSGANVLTF

J gene: TRBJ2-7
V gene: TRBV6-5
CDR3 protein: CASSSVQGSYEQYF

J gene: TRBJ1-5
V gene: TRBV6-2/TRBV6-3
CDR3 protein: CASSYRNQPQHF

J gene: TRBJ2-1
V gene: TRBV7-2
CDR3 protein: CASSPSAGVGYEQFF

J gene: TRBJ2-7
V gene: TRBV12-3/TRBV12-4
CDR3 protein: CASSFPNSYEQYF

J gene: TRBJ2-3
V gene: TRBV7-3
CDR3 protein: CASSLSGTIADTQYF

J gene: TRBJ2-2
V gene: TRBV2
CDR3 protein: CASKVGTGELFF

J gene: TRBJ2-7
V gene: TRBV20-1
CDR3 protein: CSFWGEGASYEQYF

J gene: TRBJ2-5
V gene: TRBV20-1
CDR3 protein: CSTQPSSGGAGETQYF

J gene: TRBJ1-4
V gene: TRBV5-6
CDR3 protein: CASSETGTGPIGREKLFF